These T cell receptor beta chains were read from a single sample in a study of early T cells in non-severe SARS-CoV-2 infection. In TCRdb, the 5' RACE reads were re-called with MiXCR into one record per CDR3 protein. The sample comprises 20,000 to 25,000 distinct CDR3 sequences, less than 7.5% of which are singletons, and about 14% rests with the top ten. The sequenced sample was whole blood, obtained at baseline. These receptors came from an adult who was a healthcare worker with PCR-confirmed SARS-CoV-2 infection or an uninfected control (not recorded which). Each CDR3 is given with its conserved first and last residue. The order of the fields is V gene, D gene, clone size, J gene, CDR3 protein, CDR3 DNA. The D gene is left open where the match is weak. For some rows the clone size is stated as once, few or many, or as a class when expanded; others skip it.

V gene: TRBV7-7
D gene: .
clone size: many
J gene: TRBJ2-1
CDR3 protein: CASSSGGLSYNEQFF
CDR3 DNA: TGTGCCAGCAGCTCCGGGGGGCTCTCCTACAATGAGCAGTTCTTC

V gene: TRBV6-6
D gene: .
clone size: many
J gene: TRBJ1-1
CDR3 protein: CASSSTGIAEAFF
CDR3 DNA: TGTGCCAGCAGTTCCACAGGGATCGCTGAAGCTTTCTTT

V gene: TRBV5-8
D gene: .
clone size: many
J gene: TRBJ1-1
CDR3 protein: CASSRPGGGTEAFF
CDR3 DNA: TGTGCCAGCAGCCGTCCGGGGGGCGGGACTGAAGCTTTCTTT

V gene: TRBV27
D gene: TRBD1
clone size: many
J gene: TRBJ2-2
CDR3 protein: CASSFSTGIGTGELFF
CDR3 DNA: TGTGCCAGCAGTTTTTCGACAGGGATCGGAACCGGGGAGCTGTTTTTT

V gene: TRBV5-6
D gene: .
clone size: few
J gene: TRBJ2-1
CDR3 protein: CASRTARVSYNEQFF
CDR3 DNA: TGTGCCAGCAGAACCGCCAGGGTCTCCTACAATGAGCAGTTCTTC

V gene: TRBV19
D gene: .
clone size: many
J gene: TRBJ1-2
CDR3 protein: CASSIREWAYGYTF
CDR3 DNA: TGTGCCAGTAGTATCCGGGAGTGGGCCTATGGCTACACCTTC

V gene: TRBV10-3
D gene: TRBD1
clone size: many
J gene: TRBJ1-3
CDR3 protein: CAISGDRGFSGNTIYF
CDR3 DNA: TGTGCCATCAGTGGGGACAGAGGATTCTCTGGAAACACCATATATTTT

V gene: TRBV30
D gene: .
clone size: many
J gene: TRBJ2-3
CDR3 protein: CAWTRDSDDTQYF
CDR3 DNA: TGTGCCTGGACTAGGGACTCCGACGATACGCAGTATTTT

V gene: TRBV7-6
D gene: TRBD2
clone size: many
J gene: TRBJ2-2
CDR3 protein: CASRLGAGATGELFF
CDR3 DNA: TGTGCCAGCAGACTTGGAGCGGGGGCCACCGGGGAGCTGTTTTTT

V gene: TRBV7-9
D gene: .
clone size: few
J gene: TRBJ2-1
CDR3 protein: CASSIRTAERPYNEQFF
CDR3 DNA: TGTGCCAGCAGCATCCGGACAGCCGAACGGCCCTACAATGAGCAGTTCTTC

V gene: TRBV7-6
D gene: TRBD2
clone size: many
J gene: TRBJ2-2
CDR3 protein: CASSLGLAGNTGELFF
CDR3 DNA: TGTGCCAGCAGCCTCGGACTAGCGGGGAACACCGGGGAGCTGTTTTTT

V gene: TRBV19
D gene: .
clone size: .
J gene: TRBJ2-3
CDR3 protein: CASSILNSDTQYF
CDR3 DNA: TGTGCCAGTAGTATTTTGAACTCAGATACGCAGTATTTT

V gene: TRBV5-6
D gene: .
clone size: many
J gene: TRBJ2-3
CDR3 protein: CATRFGGFYTDTQYF
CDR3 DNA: TGTGCCACCCGCTTTGGGGGCTTCTACACAGATACGCAGTATTTT

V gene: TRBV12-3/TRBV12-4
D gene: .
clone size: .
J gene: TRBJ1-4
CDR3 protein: CASSLGGVNEKLFF
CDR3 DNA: TGTGCCAGCAGTTTGGGAGGGGTGAATGAAAAACTGTTTTTT

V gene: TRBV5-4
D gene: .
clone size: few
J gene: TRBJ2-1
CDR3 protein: CASSLDSGGPWGYNEQFF
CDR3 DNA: TGTGCCAGCAGCTTGGACTCGGGCGGCCCCTGGGGCTACAATGAGCAGTTCTTC

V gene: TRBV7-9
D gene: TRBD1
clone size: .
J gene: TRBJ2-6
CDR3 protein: CASNPLNRGSGANVLTF
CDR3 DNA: TGTGCCAGCAACCCCCTTAACAGGGGTTCTGGGGCCAACGTCCTGACTTTC

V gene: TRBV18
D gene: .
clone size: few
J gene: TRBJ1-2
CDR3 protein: CASSPPAGRGYGYTF
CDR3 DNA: TGTGCCAGCTCACCACCAGCAGGGAGGGGGTATGGCTACACCTTC

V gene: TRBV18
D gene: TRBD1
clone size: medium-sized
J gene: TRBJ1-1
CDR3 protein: CASSPSQGAEAFF
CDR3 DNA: TGTGCCAGCTCACCATCACAGGGGGCTGAAGCTTTCTTT

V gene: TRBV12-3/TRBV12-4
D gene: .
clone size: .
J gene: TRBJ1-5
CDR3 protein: CASSLGVGQPQHF
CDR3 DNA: TGTGCCAGCAGCCTAGGTGTTGGTCAGCCCCAGCATTTT

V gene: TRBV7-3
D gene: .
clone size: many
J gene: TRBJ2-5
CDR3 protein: CASSTRAQETQYF
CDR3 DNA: TGTGCCAGCAGCACCCGGGCCCAAGAGACCCAGTACTTC

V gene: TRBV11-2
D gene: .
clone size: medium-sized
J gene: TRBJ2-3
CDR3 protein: CASSLVRVGTDTQYF
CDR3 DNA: TGTGCCAGCAGCTTAGTAAGGGTCGGCACAGATACGCAGTATTTT

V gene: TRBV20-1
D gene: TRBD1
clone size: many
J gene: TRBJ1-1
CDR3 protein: CSARRSGRGRGTEAFF
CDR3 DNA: TGCAGTGCTCGTCGTTCAGGCAGGGGGCGGGGGACTGAAGCTTTCTTT

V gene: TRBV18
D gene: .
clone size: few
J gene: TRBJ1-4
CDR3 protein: CASSTGINEKLFF
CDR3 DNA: TGTGCCAGCTCTACGGGGATAAATGAAAAACTGTTTTTT

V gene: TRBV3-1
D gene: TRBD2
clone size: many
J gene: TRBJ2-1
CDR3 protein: CASSQTPARLAENNEQFF
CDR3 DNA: TGTGCCAGCAGCCAAACCCCAGCGAGACTAGCGGAGAACAATGAGCAGTTCTTC

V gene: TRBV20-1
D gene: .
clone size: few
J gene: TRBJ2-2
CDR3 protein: CSAQEGEAGELFF
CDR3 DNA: TGCAGTGCCCAGGAAGGGGAGGCCGGGGAGCTGTTTTTT

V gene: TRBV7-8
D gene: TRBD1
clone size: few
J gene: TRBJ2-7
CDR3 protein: CASSRFRDRDREQYF
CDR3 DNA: TGTGCCAGCAGCCGTTTCCGGGACAGGGACCGGGAGCAGTACTTC

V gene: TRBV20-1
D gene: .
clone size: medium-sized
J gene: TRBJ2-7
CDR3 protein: CSASSVEGYEQYF
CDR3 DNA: TGCAGTGCTAGTTCCGTGGAGGGCTACGAGCAGTACTTC

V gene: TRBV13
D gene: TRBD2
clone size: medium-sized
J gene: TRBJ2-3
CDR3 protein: CASSSQGLAGGPLTDTQYF
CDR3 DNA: TGTGCCAGCAGCTCGCAGGGACTAGCGGGGGGGCCGCTGACAGATACGCAGTATTTT

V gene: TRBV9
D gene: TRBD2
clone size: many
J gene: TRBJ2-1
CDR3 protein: CASSGTGTTYEQFF
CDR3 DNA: TGTGCCAGCAGCGGAACCGGGACTACATATGAGCAGTTCTTC

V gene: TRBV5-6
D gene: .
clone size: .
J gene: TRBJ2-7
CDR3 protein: CASSSFRGYSEQYF
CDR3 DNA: TGTGCCAGCAGCTCCTTCAGGGGTTACAGCGAGCAGTACTTC

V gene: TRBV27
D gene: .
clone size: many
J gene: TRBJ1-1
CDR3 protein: CASSLHTVNTEAFF
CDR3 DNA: TGTGCCAGCAGTTTACACACCGTGAACACTGAAGCTTTCTTT

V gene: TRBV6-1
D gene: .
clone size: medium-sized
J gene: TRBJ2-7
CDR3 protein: CASREGARQYF
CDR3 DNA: TGTGCCAGCAGGGAAGGGGCCCGGCAGTACTTC

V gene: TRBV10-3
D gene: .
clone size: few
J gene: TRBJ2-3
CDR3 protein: CAISGLRTSDTQYF
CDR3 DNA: TGTGCCATCAGCGGGCTCAGGACATCAGATACGCAGTATTTT

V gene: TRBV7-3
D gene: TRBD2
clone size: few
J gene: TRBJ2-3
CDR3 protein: CASSPPGGGIDTQYF
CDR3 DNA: TGTGCCAGCAGCCCCCCCGGCGGGGGGATAGATACGCAGTATTTT

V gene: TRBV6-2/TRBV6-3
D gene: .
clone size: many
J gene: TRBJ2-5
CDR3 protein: CASSSGGRTQYF
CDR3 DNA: TGTGCCAGCAGTTCCGGGGGACGGACCCAGTACTTC